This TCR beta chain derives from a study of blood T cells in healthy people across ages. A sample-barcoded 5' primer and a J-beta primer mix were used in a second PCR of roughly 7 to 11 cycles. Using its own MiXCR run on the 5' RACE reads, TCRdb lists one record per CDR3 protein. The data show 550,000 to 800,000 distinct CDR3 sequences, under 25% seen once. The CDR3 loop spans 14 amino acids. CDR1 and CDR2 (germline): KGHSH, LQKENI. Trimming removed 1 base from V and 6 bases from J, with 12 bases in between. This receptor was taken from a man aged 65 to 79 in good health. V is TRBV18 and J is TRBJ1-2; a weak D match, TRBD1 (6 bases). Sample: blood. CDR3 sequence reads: CASSPQRDTDGYTF. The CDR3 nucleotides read TGTGCCAGCTCACCACAAAGGGACACCGATGGCTACACCTTC.